This T cell receptor beta chain was found in a study of PD-1 blockade in classical Hodgkin lymphoma. Study findings and constraints: At baseline, newly diagnosed patients reportedly showed less TCR diversity than healthy donors. Still unresolved is the cause of the repertoire differences, which may be disease activity or prior therapy.

CDR1 MGHDK and CDR2 SYGVNS come from the germline V gene. This CDR3 is 18 amino acids long. With 4 bases clipped from V and 2 bases from J, the junction kept 6 bases outside the gene matches. Measured with immunoSEQ multiplex PCR; TCRdb has only the in-frame clones, and not every one. The data hold nearly 35,000 clones, with approximately 90% observed a single time. Regarding this clone: Its target is unknown.

The time point denotes: newly diagnosed, previously untreated cHL patient sample. Thawed PBMCs were the source of CD4+ T cells, purified by magnetic negative selection. Investigators turned to newly diagnosed, untreated classical Hodgkin lymphoma PBMCs for comparison. This clonotype was sampled from a human donor with classical Hodgkin lymphoma. Sequenced input: CD4+ T cells from blood. The rearrangement joins TRBV25-1 to TRBJ2-2, with 14 nucleotides matching TRBD2. CDR3 protein: CASSVGLAGEGNTGELFF. Written as DNA, the CDR3 is TGTGCCAGCAGTGTGGGACTAGCGGGAGAGGGCAACACCGGGGAGCTGTTTTTT.